These 17 T cell receptor beta chains came from one sample sequenced in a study of shared clonotypes between healthy human individuals. Naive CD8 cells were CD45RO-negative, positively selected for CCR7, excluding terminally differentiated effector memory CD45RA+ cells. Sequencing used immunoSEQ multiplex PCR; TCRdb keeps in-frame clones, though not all of them. The table lists 550,000 to 750,000 clones, just under 97% of them singletons, with around 0.11% in the top ten. Sequencing used naive CD8+ T cells sorted from blood. The receptors were gathered from a woman aged 25 to 45 in good health.

DNA of the CDR3: TGTGCCAGCAGCTTAGCTGGGACAGTAGCTTTCTTT. Residues: CASSLAGTVAFF. The genes are TRBV7-9 and TRBJ1-1; 7 positions agree with TRBD1. The CDR3 runs to 12 residues. Trimming at V came to 0 bases and at J to 10 bases, leaving 2 bases not matched to a gene. Germline V gives CDR1 SEHNR, CDR2 FQNEAQ (reference sequence).

The V and J genes are TRBV19 and TRBJ2-2; D is possibly TRBD1 (6 bases). V lost 10 bases and J lost 0, with 12 bases in between. Germline CDR1 and CDR2: LNHDA and SQIVND (reference sequence). CDR3 size: 14 residues. The CDR3 region has the DNA TGTGCCATCGAACAGGGCACGAACACCGGGGAGCTGTTTTTT. This codes for CAIEQGTNTGELFF.

This rearrangement joins TRBV27 to TRBJ2-7; D is unclear. The CDR3 covers 14 residues. V lost 3 bases and J lost 4, with 13 bases in between. The germline gives CDR1 MNHEY, CDR2 SMNVEV (reference sequence). CDR3: CASSFIGTNYEQYF. The DNA of the CDR3 is TGTGCCAGCAGTTTTATCGGTACAAATTACGAGCAGTACTTC.

The chain joins TRBV28 to TRBJ2-1; 9 positions match TRBD2. V lost 5 bases, J lost 4 bases, and 6 bases stayed unmatched. The CDR3 is 15 residues long. Germline CDR1 and CDR2: MDHEN and SYDVKM. CDR3 DNA: TGTGCCAGCAGTAACCTAGCGGGAAAGTACAATGAGCAGTTCTTC. This codes for CASSNLAGKYNEQFF. The variable domain in full, with the rest retrieved from reference TRBV28 and TRBJ2-1, is DVKVTQSSRYLVKRTGEKVFLECVQDMDHENMFWYRQDPGLGLRLIYFSYDVKMKEKGDIPEGYSVSREKKERFSLILESASTNQTSMYLCASSNLAGKYNEQFFGPGTRLTVL.

Concerning this clone itself: The identical CDR3 is also encoded by other nucleotide sequences in the sample. The rearrangement uses TRBV19 and TRBJ2-1, with D hard to call. The CDR3 has 12 amino acids. Trimming cost V 3 bases and J 4 bases, with 4 bases left between them. Germline V gene lookup returns CDR1 LNHDA and CDR2 SQIVND (reference sequence). The CDR3 loop reads CASSIGYNEQFF. CDR3 coding DNA: TGTGCCAGTAGTATCGGATACAATGAGCAGTTCTTC.

V is TRBV5-6 and J is TRBJ1-2, with no clear D. The CDR3 consists of 11 residues. The V and J ends lost 8 bases and 4 bases respectively, with 9 bases between them. The germline CDR1 and CDR2 sequences are SGHDT and YYEEEE. As DNA, the CDR3 is TGTGCCAGTAGCGGGCTCTATGGCTACACCTTC. Translation gives CASSGLYGYTF.

This chain connects TRBV28 to TRBJ2-7; D unclear. In germline, CDR1 is MDHEN, CDR2 SYDVKM. The CDR3 covers 14 residues. With 5 bases removed from V and 3 bases from J, the gap between germline ends came to 14 bases. This CDR3 reads CASSHMTRRYEQYF. CDR3 in DNA: TGTGCCAGCAGTCATATGACACGTCGCTACGAGCAGTACTTC.

CDR3 sequence (DNA): TGTGCCAGCAGTGAATATGGGTATGACCATAGCTACGAGCAGTACTTC. Residues: CASSEYGYDHSYEQYF. The chain combines TRBV6-1 with TRBJ2-7; no definite D call. Trimming removed 2 bases from V and 3 bases from J, with 17 bases in between. Per the germline V gene, CDR1 is MNHNS and CDR2 is SASEGT. This CDR3 contains 16 residues.

The chain carries TRBV9 and TRBJ2-7, with D perhaps given as TRBD1 or TRBD2 (5 bases each). The CDR3 totals 12 residues. Trimming shortened V by 2 bases and J by 3 bases, and 6 bases separated the two germline ends. Germline V gene lookup returns CDR1 SGDLS and CDR2 YYNGEE. CDR3 in amino acids: CASSVGDYEQYF. CDR3 nucleotides: TGTGCCAGCAGCGTGGGGGACTACGAGCAGTACTTC.

CDR3 loop: CASSALGTSGRAGELFF. Written as DNA, the CDR3 is TGTGCCAGCAGCGCGCTCGGGACTAGCGGGAGGGCCGGGGAGCTGTTTTTT. The J gene is TRBJ2-2, the V gene TRBV9; the match to TRBD2 covers 16 bases. Per the germline V gene, CDR1 is SGDLS and CDR2 is YYNGEE. CDR3 length: 17 residues. The junction had 5 bases not matched to a gene; V was cut back by 3 bases and J by 6 bases.

J is TRBJ2-7 and V is TRBV27, with 10 positions matching TRBD1. The CDR3 runs to 15 residues. Trimming removed 5 bases from V and 5 bases from J; junction bases left unmatched: 9. Germline CDR1 and CDR2: MNHEY and SMNVEV (reference sequence). The CDR3 coding sequence is TGTGCCAGCAGTCTCCGGGACAGGGGAAGCCACGAGCAGTACTTC. It codes for CASSLRDRGSHEQYF.

This clone has more than one count but fewer than ten. The chain is built from TRBV5-1 and TRBJ1-5, with unresolved D. Trimming stripped 0 bases from V and 6 bases from J, with 7 bases between. The CDR3 loop spans 13 amino acids. Germline CDR1 reads SGHRS; CDR2 reads YFSETQ. The DNA for the CDR3 is TGCGCCAGCAGCTTGGACTTAGGTCAGCCCCAGCATTTT. This codes for CASSLDLGQPQHF. Full variable domain (missing parts from reference TRBV5-1 and TRBJ1-5): KAGVTQTPRYLIKTRGQQVTLSCSPISGHRSVSWYQQTPGQGLQFLFEYFSETQRNKGNFPGRFSGRQFSNSRSEMNVSTLELGDSALYLCASSLDLGQPQHFGDGTRLSIL.

The chain employs TRBV10-2 and TRBJ1-2, with D perhaps matching TRBD1 (6 bases). This CDR3 is built from 16 residues. V gave up 0 bases and J gave up 4 bases, with 15 bases separating them. The germline gives CDR1 WSHSY, CDR2 SAAADI. CDR3 protein: CASSESVGGLTYGYTF. Written as DNA, the CDR3 is TGCGCCAGCAGTGAGTCGGTAGGGGGACTGACCTATGGCTACACCTTC.

V usage is TRBV5-1 and J usage is TRBJ1-1, with 8 bases matching TRBD1. Germline assignment: CDR1 SGHRS and CDR2 YFSETQ. The V segment lost 2 bases and the J segment 0 bases; nucleotides outside the gene matches: 6. The CDR3 spans 16 residues. The CDR3 coding sequence is TGCGCCAGCAGCTTTGGGACAGGAGTGATGAACACTGAAGCTTTCTTT. Amino acids: CASSFGTGVMNTEAFF.

The chain joins TRBV7-2 to TRBJ2-7, with unresolved D. The CDR3 has 16 residues. V lost 1 base to trimming and J lost 3 bases, with 16 bases between them. Per the germline V gene, CDR1 is SGHTA and CDR2 is FQGNSA. CDR3 region: CASSLEVASIFYEQYF. CDR3 in DNA: TGTGCCAGCAGCTTAGAGGTGGCTAGTATTTTCTACGAGCAGTACTTC. Full variable domain (outside the CDR3, taken from reference TRBV7-2 and TRBJ2-7): GAGVSQSPSNKVTEKGKDVELRCDPISGHTALYWYRQSLGQGLEFLIYFQGNSAPDKSGLPSDRFSAERTGGSVSTLTIQRTQQEDSAVYLCASSLEVASIFYEQYFGPGTRLTVT.

The rearrangement links TRBV4-1 to TRBJ2-5; D perhaps matches TRBD2 (6 bases). The germline CDR1 and CDR2 sequences are MGHRA and YSYEKL. The CDR3 loop spans 17 amino acids. V was cut by 3 bases and J by 7 bases, with 24 bases left in between. This CDR3 reads CASSQGTGGPGLGTQYF. In DNA form, the CDR3 reads TGCGCCAGCAGCCAGGGGACTGGGGGACCGGGCCTGGGGACCCAGTACTTC.

The rearrangement joins TRBV27 to TRBJ1-5; TRBD1 agrees at 7 bases. The length of the CDR3 is 14 residues. The junction had 1 base not matched to a gene; V was cut back by 5 bases and J by 0 bases. CDR1 and CDR2 from the germline V gene are MNHEY and SMNVEV (reference sequence). CDR3 protein: CASSGQDSNQPQHF. In nucleotides, the CDR3 is TGTGCCAGCAGTGGACAGGATAGCAATCAGCCCCAGCATTTT.